This T cell receptor (beta chain) was sequenced in a study of human T cells and chemical hapten exposure. Trimming stripped 0 bases from V and 2 bases from J, with 8 bases between. CDR3 length equals 15 residues. Germline V gives CDR1 MNHEY, CDR2 SMNVEV (reference sequence). This clonotype was recorded at least ten times. Using its own MiXCR run on the RACE reads, TCRdb lists one record per CDR3 protein. The sample consists of fewer than 150,000 distinct CDR3 sequences, 13% of them appearing once. Stated time point: pre-sensitization, week 0. The treatment: therapeutic diphenylcyclopropenone sensitization with weekly scalp DPC.

This chain links TRBV27 with TRBJ1-5, with no clear D. The material was whole blood, obtained in connection with sensitization to the hapten diphenylcyclopropenone (DPC). The clonotype was recovered from a woman under 30 with alopecia areata. Some clones in this sample may be carry-over from other donors' samples. CDR3 sequence: CASSLSWGGNQPQHF. DNA for the CDR3: TGTGCCAGCAGTTTATCGTGGGGTGGCAATCAGCCCCAGCATTTT.